Listed here are 16 T cell receptor beta chains from one sample, sequenced in a study of cytomegalovirus exposure and HLA in healthy donors. It was with 60 Vbeta and 13 Jbeta primers that the PCR ran. Only in-frame clones appear in the TCRdb table, and some are missing; sequencing was by immunoSEQ multiplex PCR. The repertoire table contains some 75,000 clones. Material: PBMCs. Receptors originate from a man aged 35-49 years in good health and CMV-seronegative.

The chain carries TRBV19 and TRBJ1-2, with D hard to call. Trimming removed 7 bases at V and 4 bases at J, with 16 bases between. This CDR3 spans 14 amino acids. Germline CDR1 and CDR2: LNHDA and SQIVND (reference sequence). The CDR3 loop reads CASKVREGGYGYTF. CDR3 DNA: TGTGCCAGTAAGGTTCGGGAGGGAGGCTATGGCTACACCTTC. Looking up the rest from reference TRBV19 and TRBJ1-2 gives the full variable domain: DGGITQSPKYLFRKEGQNVTLSCEQNLNHDAMYWYRQDPGQGLRLIYYSQIVNDFQKGDIAEGYSVSREKKESFPLTVTSAQKNPTAFYLCASKVREGGYGYTFGSGTRLTVV.

The CDR3 spells CASSYRGLAGEPTNEQFF. The CDR3 region has the DNA TGCGCCAGCAGCTACCGAGGACTAGCGGGAGAACCCACCAATGAGCAGTTCTTC. The chain has TRBV5-1 and TRBJ2-1; 13 bases match TRBD2. Trimming removed 3 bases from V and 6 bases from J; junction bases left unmatched: 12. CDR3 length: 18 residues. Germline V CDR1 and CDR2: SGHRS, YFSETQ.

J is TRBJ1-6 and V is TRBV19; 9 bases map to TRBD1. The length of the CDR3 is 14 residues. CDR1 LNHDA and CDR2 SQIVND come from the germline V gene (reference sequence). V lost 4 bases and J lost 11; bases outside the gene matches: 6. CDR3 amino acids: CASSTSDRGPPLHF. The CDR3 DNA follows: TGTGCCAGTAGTACCTCGGACAGGGGCCCACCCCTCCACTTT.

This chain links TRBV27 with TRBJ2-1; 15 bases agree with TRBD2. This CDR3 has 17 amino acids. Germline V gene sequence: CDR1 MNHEY, CDR2 SMNVEV (reference sequence). Germline trimming cut 7 bases from V and 9 bases from J; bases unmatched to any gene: 13. This chain's CDR3 is CASIKMGLAGGSGEQFF. The DNA of the CDR3 is TGTGCCAGCATTAAAATGGGACTAGCGGGGGGAAGTGGTGAGCAGTTCTTC.

The chain combines TRBV5-1 with TRBJ2-3, with D unclear. In germline, CDR1 is SGHRS, CDR2 YFSETQ. The CDR3 covers 12 residues. Deletions cut 1 base from V and 6 bases from J, with 6 bases between. CDR3: CASSLSVDTQYF. CDR3 bases: TGCGCCAGCAGCTTGTCGGTGGATACGCAGTATTTT. The full variable domain, in which reference TRBV5-1 and TRBJ2-3 provide the parts outside the CDR3, is KAGVTQTPRYLIKTRGQQVTLSCSPISGHRSVSWYQQTPGQGLQFLFEYFSETQRNKGNFPGRFSGRQFSNSRSEMNVSTLELGDSALYLCASSLSVDTQYFGPGTRLTVL.

The chain recombines TRBV10-1 with TRBJ2-1; TRBD2 agrees at 12 bases. The CDR3 totals 15 residues. V gave up 8 bases and J gave up 4 bases; unmatched junction bases: 6. CDR1 is WNHNN and CDR2 is SYGVQD in the germline V gene (reference sequence). The DNA of the CDR3 is TGCGCCAGCTCCATAGGGACTAGCGGGTACAATGAGCAGTTCTTC. The encoded protein is CASSIGTSGYNEQFF.

The chain carries TRBV6-5 and TRBJ2-2; 7 bases match TRBD1. The germline V gene has CDR1 MNHEY and CDR2 SVGAGI. The CDR3 contains 14 residues. J lost 6 bases, V lost 0 bases, and 1 base had no gene match. DNA for the CDR3: TGTGCCAGCAGTTACTCGACAGGGCCCGGGGAGCTGTTTTTT. This codes for CASSYSTGPGELFF.

The chain has TRBV19 and TRBJ1-5; D is perhaps TRBD1 (6 bases). The germline V and J ends were trimmed by 3 bases and 2 bases, with 11 bases remaining between them. Germline V lookup: CDR1 LNHDA, CDR2 SQIVND (reference sequence). CDR3 length: 15 residues. The CDR3 here is CASSMGGGGNQPQHF. In DNA form, the CDR3 reads TGTGCCAGTAGTATGGGAGGGGGGGGCAATCAGCCCCAGCATTTT. The full variable domain, its missing parts supplied by reference TRBV19 and TRBJ1-5, is DGGITQSPKYLFRKEGQNVTLSCEQNLNHDAMYWYRQDPGQGLRLIYYSQIVNDFQKGDIAEGYSVSREKKESFPLTVTSAQKNPTAFYLCASSMGGGGNQPQHFGDGTRLSIL.

This rearrangement joins TRBV25-1 to TRBJ2-3, with D perhaps TRBD2 (6 bases). V was shortened by 3 bases and J by 4 bases, with 14 bases between the two germline ends. The germline V gene encodes CDR1 MGHDK and CDR2 SYGVNS. This CDR3 has 15 residues. The CDR3 loop is CASSDEGSSADTQYF. CDR3 DNA sequence: TGTGCCAGCAGTGACGAGGGTTCTAGCGCAGATACGCAGTATTTT.

V and J are TRBV6-1 and TRBJ2-6; 8 bases map to TRBD2. CDR3 size: 22 residues. Trimming at V came to 2 bases and at J to 3 bases, leaving 21 bases not matched to a gene. Germline V gene data show CDR1 as MNHNS and CDR2 as SASEGT. CDR3 residues: CASSELWRKREPYIRGANVLTF. In DNA form, the CDR3 reads TGTGCCAGCAGTGAATTATGGCGAAAGCGGGAGCCTTATATCCGTGGGGCCAACGTCCTGACTTTC.

The genes are TRBV5-1 and TRBJ2-1; 11 bases are shared with TRBD2. CDR1 is SGHRS and CDR2 is YFSETQ in the germline V gene. The CDR3 totals 15 residues. After removal of 1 base from V and 4 bases from J, the junction contained 1 base not matched to a gene. CDR3 sequence reads: CASSLTSGSYNEQFF. The CDR3 bases are TGCGCCAGCAGCTTGACTAGCGGGAGTTACAATGAGCAGTTCTTC.

The gene calls are TRBV5-1 and TRBJ2-5, with D hard to call. Deletions cut 4 bases from V and 5 bases from J, with 9 bases between. This CDR3 has 12 residues. Germline values: CDR1 SGHRS, CDR2 YFSETQ. The CDR3 coding sequence is TGCGCCAGCAGCCCCGGGTTGGAGACCCAGTACTTC. This encodes CASSPGLETQYF. Full variable domain (remainder filled in from reference TRBV5-1 and TRBJ2-5): KAGVTQTPRYLIKTRGQQVTLSCSPISGHRSVSWYQQTPGQGLQFLFEYFSETQRNKGNFPGRFSGRQFSNSRSEMNVSTLELGDSALYLCASSPGLETQYFGPGTRLLVL.

The rearrangement uses TRBV29-1 and TRBJ2-1; 12 nucleotides match TRBD2. CDR3 length equals 18 residues. V gave up 7 bases and J gave up 0 bases; unmatched junction bases: 13. Germline CDR1 reads SQVTM; CDR2 reads ANQGSEA. The CDR3 DNA reads as TGCAGCGCACCCATCAGCGGACTAGCGGGAACCTCCTACAATGAGCAGTTCTTC. It is translated as CSAPISGLAGTSYNEQFF.

The genes are TRBV4-3 and TRBJ1-4; 9 bases are a match to TRBD1. The CDR3 runs to 15 residues. With 5 bases clipped from V and 0 bases from J, the junction kept 1 base outside the gene matches. Germline CDR1 is LGHNA and CDR2 is YSLEER. The CDR3 reads CASSGDRATNEKLFF. The CDR3 DNA reads TGCGCCAGCAGCGGGGACAGGGCAACTAATGAAAAACTGTTTTTT.

This chain links TRBV5-1 with TRBJ2-2, with D hard to call. V was trimmed by 0 bases and J by 1 base, leaving 10 bases between them. Germline-derived CDR1 and CDR2 are SGHRS and YFSETQ. The CDR3 covers 16 residues. The CDR3 sequence is CASSLEITRNTGELFF. DNA of the CDR3: TGCGCCAGCAGCTTGGAGATAACTCGGAACACCGGGGAGCTGTTTTTT.

The chain has TRBV19 and TRBJ2-3; the D gene is possibly TRBD1 (5 bases). CDR1 is LNHDA, CDR2 SQIVND, per germline (reference sequence). Trimming shortened V by 7 bases and J by 0 bases, and 11 bases separated the two germline ends. There are 14 residues in the CDR3. For the CDR3, the DNA is TGTGCCAGTAAAAGGGGCCAGAGCACAGATACGCAGTATTTT. It yields the protein CASKRGQSTDTQYF.